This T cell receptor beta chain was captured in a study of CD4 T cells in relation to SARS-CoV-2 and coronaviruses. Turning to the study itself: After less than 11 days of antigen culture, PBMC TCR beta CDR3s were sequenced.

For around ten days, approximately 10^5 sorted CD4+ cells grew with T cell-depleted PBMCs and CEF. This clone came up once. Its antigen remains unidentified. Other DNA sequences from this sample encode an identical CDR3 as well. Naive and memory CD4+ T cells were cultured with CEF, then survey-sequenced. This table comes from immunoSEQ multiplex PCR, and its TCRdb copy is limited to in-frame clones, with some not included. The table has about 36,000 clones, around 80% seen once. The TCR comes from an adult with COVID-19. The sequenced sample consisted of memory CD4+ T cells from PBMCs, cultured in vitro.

CDR3 sequence: CASSSRGQPQHF. The CDR3 DNA sequence: TGTGCCAGCAGCTCCCGCGGGCAGCCCCAGCATTTT. The V and J genes are TRBV7-2 and TRBJ1-5; the D is unclear. The V gene's germline CDR1 is SGHTA and CDR2 FQGNSA. Deletions cut 4 bases from V and 7 bases from J, with 8 bases between. CDR3 length equals 12 residues.